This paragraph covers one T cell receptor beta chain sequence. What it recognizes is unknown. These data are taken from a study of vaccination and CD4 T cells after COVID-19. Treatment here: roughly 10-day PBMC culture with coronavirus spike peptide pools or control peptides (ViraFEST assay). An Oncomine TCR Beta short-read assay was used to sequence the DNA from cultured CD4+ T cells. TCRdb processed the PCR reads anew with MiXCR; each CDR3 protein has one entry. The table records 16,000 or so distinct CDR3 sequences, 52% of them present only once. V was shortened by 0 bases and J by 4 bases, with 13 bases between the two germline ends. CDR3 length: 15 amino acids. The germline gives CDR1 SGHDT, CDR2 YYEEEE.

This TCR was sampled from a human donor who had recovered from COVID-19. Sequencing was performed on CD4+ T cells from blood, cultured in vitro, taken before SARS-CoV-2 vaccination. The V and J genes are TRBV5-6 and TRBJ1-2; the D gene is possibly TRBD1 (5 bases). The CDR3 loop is CASSLGTGTVYGYTF. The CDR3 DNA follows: TGTGCCAGCAGCTTGGGTACCGGGACGGTCTATGGCTACACCTTC.